This is a list of T cell receptor beta chains from one sample in a study of T cells in Graves' hyperthyroidism and ophthalmopathy. TCRdb re-called the multiplex PCR reads through MiXCR, storing one row per CDR3 protein. The sample includes some 570,000 distinct CDR3 sequences, approximately 17% of them seen just once. The sample was blood. These receptors all stem from a woman aged 18-30 years with Graves' ophthalmopathy. The CDR3 runs from the conserved cysteine through the conserved F or W. The D gene is left open where the match is weak. Part of the rows lack a size; the others show once, few, many or a class for expanded clones.

d_gene,j_gene,v_gene,abundance,CDR3nt,CDR3aa
TRBD2,TRBJ2-5,TRBV11-3,many,TGTGCCAGCAGTTCCGGGACTAGCATCGAGACCCAGTACTTC,CASSSGTSIETQYF
NA,TRBJ2-1,TRBV2,many,TGTGCCAGCAGGGAAACAGGGAAGGACAATGAGCAGTTCTTC,CASRETGKDNEQFF
TRBD1,TRBJ2-1,TRBV24-1,many,TGTGCCACCAGTGATTTAGGGGGCGGCGAGCAGTTCTTC,CATSDLGGGEQFF
TRBD2,TRBJ2-3,TRBV11-3,many,TGTGCCAGCAGCAAAGGGACTAGCGGAAGCACAGATACGCAGTATTTT,CASSKGTSGSTDTQYF
TRBD2,TRBJ2-1,TRBV3-1,many,TGTGCCAGCTCACCAAGCGGGGGTTCCTACAATGAGCAGTTCTTC,CASSPSGGSYNEQFF
NA,TRBJ2-5,TRBV7-6,many,TGTGCCAGCAGCTTAGTCGTCCTTGATCGGTCAATGGAGACCCAGTACTTC,CASSLVVLDRSMETQYF
TRBD2,TRBJ2-1,TRBV9,NA,TGTGCCAGCAGCGTGGAAAGCGGGAGCTGGAATGAGCAGTTCTTC,CASSVESGSWNEQFF
NA,TRBJ1-1,TRBV7-6,many,TGTGCCAGCAGCCGACTCGGGGGGCAAGGTGAAGCTTTCTTT,CASSRLGGQGEAFF
TRBD1,TRBJ1-2,TRBV20-1,NA,TGCAGTGCTAGTCTCACCTTTTCGACAGGGGAAGTCTCCTATGGCTACACCTTC,CSASLTFSTGEVSYGYTF
TRBD1,TRBJ1-1,TRBV28,many,TGTGCCAGCAGTTTAATGGACAGGGGTGGCACTGAAGCTTTCTTT,CASSLMDRGGTEAFF
NA,TRBJ2-3,TRBV5-4,NA,TGTGCCAGCAGCCATCGGGGACCCGGCACAGATACGCAGTATTTT,CASSHRGPGTDTQYF
TRBD1,TRBJ1-1,TRBV4-1,NA,TGCGCCAGCAGCCCTGGACAGGACCTAATGAACACTGAAGCTTTCTTT,CASSPGQDLMNTEAFF
TRBD2,TRBJ2-5,TRBV3-1,NA,TGTGCCAGCAGCCAAGCTAGCGGGGGTTCGCAAGAGACCCAGTACTTC,CASSQASGGSQETQYF
NA,TRBJ2-7,TRBV28,few,TGTGCCAGCAGTTTACGTTGGTACGAGCAGTACTTC,CASSLRWYEQYF
TRBD1,TRBJ1-2,TRBV19,NA,TGTGCCAGTAGTAATAACAGGGGGAACTATGGCTACACCTTC,CASSNNRGNYGYTF
TRBD2,TRBJ2-7,TRBV3-1,NA,TGTGCCAGCAGCCCGGGACTAGCGGGAGAGGCCGAGCAGTACTTC,CASSPGLAGEAEQYF
TRBD1,TRBJ2-1,TRBV5-1,many,TGCGCCAGCAGCTCCTCAACAGGGGACTACAATGAGCAGTTCTTC,CASSSSTGDYNEQFF
NA,TRBJ2-7,TRBV12-3/TRBV12-4,many,TGTGCCAGCAGTTTTGGCGAGTGGGAGTCCCAGCCCTACGAGCAGTACTTC,CASSFGEWESQPYEQYF
NA,TRBJ1-1,TRBV9,many,TGTGCCAGCAGCGTAGGTTGGATGACTGAAGCTTTCTTT,CASSVGWMTEAFF
TRBD2,TRBJ2-7,TRBV11-1,many,TGTGCCAGCAGCTTTCTAGCGGGAGATGGAAACGAGCAGTACTTC,CASSFLAGDGNEQYF
TRBD2,TRBJ2-1,TRBV7-6,NA,TGTGCCAGCAGATCCGGGACTAGCAATGAGCAGTTCTTC,CASRSGTSNEQFF
TRBD1,TRBJ2-1,TRBV6-2/TRBV6-3,NA,TGTGCCAGCAGTTACTCGTGGGACAGCATGGGGTACAATGAGCAGTTCTTC,CASSYSWDSMGYNEQFF
TRBD1,TRBJ2-5,TRBV9,many,TGTGCCAGCAGCGTAGAGGGGGCCGGGCCATGGGAGACCCAGTACTTC,CASSVEGAGPWETQYF
TRBD2,TRBJ2-1,TRBV5-4,many,TGTGCCAGCAGCTACAGGACGGGAGGGAATGAGCAGTTCTTC,CASSYRTGGNEQFF
TRBD2,TRBJ2-1,TRBV5-1,few,TGCGCCAGCAGCCCAGGGACTAGCGGGGGGACCAGCTCCTACGATGAGCAGTTCTTC,CASSPGTSGGTSSYDEQFF
NA,TRBJ1-5,TRBV6-9,many,TGTGCCAGCAGGTCAAAACCGACCGCCCGTCATAGCAATCAGCCCCAGCATTTT,CASRSKPTARHSNQPQHF
NA,TRBJ2-1,TRBV28,many,TGTGCCAGCAGCCGGGTAGGTTCCTACAATGAGCAGTTCTTC,CASSRVGSYNEQFF